This T cell receptor beta chain was observed in a study of cytomegalovirus exposure and HLA in healthy donors. Study-wide results and limits: Cytomegalovirus status was reportedly diagnosed by the classifier with high sensitivity and specificity.

The V and J ends lost 3 bases and 2 bases respectively, with 14 bases between them. CDR1 is SGHNT, CDR2 YENEEA, per germline. The CDR3 is made up of 16 amino acids. Regarding this clone: Antigen specificity is unknown.

Primers: 60 Vbeta forward and 13 Jbeta reverse. Profiling relied on immunoSEQ multiplex PCR, and the TCRdb table lists in-frame clones only, not all of them. The sample yields around 140,000 clones, roughly three quarters seen once. This chain uses TRBV11-3 with TRBJ1-3, with D possibly being TRBD1 (5 bases). The sequence derives from a male donor in good health and CMV-seronegative. Sequenced input: PBMCs. The CDR3 protein is CASSFPQRGAGNTIYF. Written as DNA, the CDR3 is TGTGCCAGCAGCTTCCCCCAGCGGGGGGCTGGAAACACCATATATTTT.